These T cell receptor beta chains were read from a single sample in a study of Ad26.COV2.S vaccination and SARS-CoV-2 variants. TCRdb's copy holds only in-frame clones and misses some; the assay was immunoSEQ multiplex PCR. The repertoire has 400,000 to 500,000 clones, about 91% of them found once; the top ten carry about 2.5%. This specimen consisted of peripheral blood, obtained in a trial of Ad26.COV2.S vaccine versus placebo. The receptors originated from a person aged 18 to 59 who received the Ad26.COV2.S COVID-19 vaccine or a placebo. Both conserved end residues are part of each CDR3. A D gene is named only where the DNA matches it firmly. Size is omitted from some rows. Given values are once, few, many or a class for expanded clones.

v_gene	abundance	j_gene	d_gene	CDR3nt	CDR3aa
TRBV24-1	NA	TRBJ2-1	NA	TGTGCCACCAGTGATGACAGCTCTTCAGATAGCTCCTACAATGAGCAGTTCTTC	CATSDDSSSDSSYNEQFF
TRBV7-2	NA	TRBJ1-2	NA	TGTGCCAGCAGCCCTAGACAGCAAAACTATGGCTACACCTTC	CASSPRQQNYGYTF
TRBV18	NA	TRBJ2-5	TRBD2	TGTGCCAGCTCACCCGGGACTAGCGGACAAGAGACCCAGTACTTC	CASSPGTSGQETQYF
TRBV6-2/TRBV6-3	NA	TRBJ2-2	NA	TGTGCCAGCAGTCCGGTGGGACGTCACACCGGGGAGCTGTTTTTT	CASSPVGRHTGELFF
TRBV5-1	NA	TRBJ2-1	TRBD1	TGCGCCAGCAGCATACAGGGGGGCTCCTACAATGAGCAGTTCTTC	CASSIQGGSYNEQFF
TRBV5-1	NA	TRBJ1-2	NA	TGCGCCAGCAGCCAGGGGACACTTCAGTTAGCTAACTATGGCTACACCTTC	CASSQGTLQLANYGYTF
TRBV7-9	NA	TRBJ2-1	TRBD2	TGTGCCAGCAGCTTATGGCCTAGCGGCTACAATGAGCAGTTCTTC	CASSLWPSGYNEQFF
TRBV7-8	NA	TRBJ1-2	TRBD1	TGTGCCAGCAGCTTAGCGGTGACAGGGCGCGGCTACACCTTC	CASSLAVTGRGYTF
TRBV19	NA	TRBJ1-6	NA	TGTGCCAGTAGTTTTGGACAGACGAATTCACCCCTCCACTTT	CASSFGQTNSPLHF
TRBV18	NA	TRBJ1-4	TRBD1	TGTGCCAGCTCACCATTCAGCACAGGGGGCGCGATTGGAGAAAAACTGTTTTTT	CASSPFSTGGAIGEKLFF
TRBV7-9	once	TRBJ1-6	NA	TGTGCCAGCAGCTTAATGGACAGCTTTAATTCACCCCTCCACTTT	CASSLMDSFNSPLHF
TRBV5-1	NA	TRBJ2-1	NA	TGCGCCAGCAGCATTGGAGTGGGGGGCTCCTACAATGAGCAGTTCTTC	CASSIGVGGSYNEQFF
TRBV7-3	NA	TRBJ1-1	NA	TGTGCCAGCAGCTTAGGAGTTGGGGGGAGAGCTTTCTTT	CASSLGVGGRAFF
TRBV6-6	NA	TRBJ1-3	NA	TGTGCCAGCAAAACGTCCACAGGGATTGGGGGAAACACCATATATTTT	CASKTSTGIGGNTIYF
TRBV28	NA	TRBJ1-2	NA	TGTGCCAGCAGTTTGAGGAACCCCTATGGCTACACCTTC	CASSLRNPYGYTF
TRBV19	NA	TRBJ1-1	NA	TGTGCCAGTAGTATACGGACAGTCGCTGCTGAAGCTTTCTTT	CASSIRTVAAEAFF
TRBV6-2/TRBV6-3	NA	TRBJ1-1	TRBD1	TGTGCCAGCAGTCGATCCGACAGGGCGAGAGTGGAAGCTTTCTTT	CASSRSDRARVEAFF
TRBV11-3	NA	TRBJ1-4	NA	TGTGCCAGCGCGGGGATACGGGAAAAACTGTTTTTT	CASAGIREKLFF
TRBV2	NA	TRBJ2-1	NA	TGTGCCAGTTCACTAGTCGGTAATGAGCAGTTCTTC	CASSLVGNEQFF
TRBV5-1	NA	TRBJ2-1	NA	TGCGCCAGCAGCTCACCCCGCGGGGTCAGCGCCTACAATGAGCAGTTCTTC	CASSSPRGVSAYNEQFF
TRBV6-4	few	TRBJ2-2	TRBD1	TGTGCCAGTAAGACAGGGCACACCGGGGAGCTGTTTTTT	CASKTGHTGELFF
TRBV27	NA	TRBJ1-4	TRBD1	TGTGCCAGCACCCCCGGGCAGGGGGCAACTAATGAAAAACTGTTTTTT	CASTPGQGATNEKLFF
TRBV11-3	NA	TRBJ2-5	TRBD2	TGTGCCAGCAGCGAGGTAGCGGGAGGGCCCTTGTACTTC	CASSEVAGGPLYF
TRBV9	NA	TRBJ2-3	NA	TGTGCCAGCAGCGTCGCCAGGGAGACAGATACGCAGTATTTT	CASSVARETDTQYF
TRBV5-1	NA	TRBJ2-3	NA	TGCGCCAGCAGTAATAAGTCGGAGGCGCAGTATTTT	CASSNKSEAQYF
TRBV7-9	NA	TRBJ2-2	NA	TGTGCCAGCAGCCTGAGAACCGGGGAGCTGTTTTTT	CASSLRTGELFF
TRBV4-3	NA	TRBJ2-7	TRBD1	TGCGCCAGCAGCCAAGATCCGACAGGGGACTACGAGCAGTACTTC	CASSQDPTGDYEQYF
TRBV6-5	NA	TRBJ2-3	TRBD2	TGTGCCAGCAGTTTGGCACTAGCGGGCACAGATACGCAGTATTTT	CASSLALAGTDTQYF
TRBV7-2	NA	TRBJ1-6	NA	TGTGCCAGCAGCTTAGGATCCCCCAGAGGTAATTCACCCCTCCACTTT	CASSLGSPRGNSPLHF
TRBV9	NA	TRBJ2-1	NA	TGTGCCAGCAGCGTAGCGGTGGCTAGGTACAATGAGCAGTTCTTC	CASSVAVARYNEQFF
TRBV7-8	few	TRBJ2-7	NA	TGTGCCAGCAGCTTAAGCGGGACAATCACCTACGAGCAGTACTTC	CASSLSGTITYEQYF
TRBV15	NA	TRBJ1-1	NA	TGTGCCACCAGCAGAGGACGGGTACGGTCGGCTTTCTTT	CATSRGRVRSAFF
TRBV2	NA	TRBJ1-4	TRBD1	TGTGCCAGCGGTACCCTGGACAGGGATGAAAAACTGTTTTTT	CASGTLDRDEKLFF
TRBV5-6	NA	TRBJ1-6	NA	TGTGCCAGCAGCACCGGACCCCGGGCATGGAATTCACCCCTCCACTTT	CASSTGPRAWNSPLHF
TRBV15	NA	TRBJ2-7	TRBD1	TGTGCCACCAGCGGTTACAGGGGAAGATACGAGCAGTACTTC	CATSGYRGRYEQYF
TRBV4-3	NA	TRBJ1-5	TRBD1	TGCGCCAGCAGCGAGGACAGGGTGATTAGCAATCAGCCCCAGCATTTT	CASSEDRVISNQPQHF
TRBV6-5	NA	TRBJ1-2	NA	TGTGCCAGCAGTTACATGGAGGGCGGTGGTGGCTACACCTTC	CASSYMEGGGGYTF
TRBV19	NA	TRBJ1-1	NA	TGTGCCAGTAGTTTCAGGGGCGGGACTGAAGCTTTCTTT	CASSFRGGTEAFF
TRBV19	NA	TRBJ1-5	TRBD1	TGTGCCAGTAGTATCCCTCCGGACAGGAACCATCAGCCCCAGCATTTT	CASSIPPDRNHQPQHF
TRBV14	NA	TRBJ2-3	NA	TGTGCCAGCAGCCAAATCGGGAGAGGGACAGATACGCAGTATTTT	CASSQIGRGTDTQYF
TRBV2	NA	TRBJ1-2	NA	TGTGCCAGCAGTCACCGTTATTACCACGCAAGGGCGAGCGATGGCTACACCTTC	CASSHRYYHARASDGYTF
TRBV28	NA	TRBJ2-3	NA	TGTGCCAGCAGTTCGGCGGTAGGAGATACGCAGTATTTT	CASSSAVGDTQYF